The T cell receptor beta chain under discussion was sequenced for a study of a mutant IDH1 vaccine in newly diagnosed glioma. The time point was: baseline, week 1 (first vaccination visit). Treatment in this sample: pre-vaccination baseline after standard-of-care therapy. V lost 2 bases and J 9 bases, leaving 9 bases between the germline ends. The CDR3 extends over 12 amino acids. Germline lookup yields CDR1 SGHAT and CDR2 FQNNGV. TCRdb keeps only in-frame clones here, not all; method: immunoSEQ multiplex PCR. There are about 23,000 clones in the sample; approximately 90% occur only once, and approximately 8.4% lies in the top ten.

The sequences come from PBMCs, collected from a glioma patient treated with radiotherapy, temozolomide or both. This TCR was sampled from a man aged 25 to 40 with glioma. V usage is TRBV11-2 and J usage is TRBJ2-3, with D perhaps TRBD1 (5 bases). CDR3: CASSLQGYTQYF. CDR3 sequence (DNA): TGTGCCAGCAGCTTACAGGGATACACGCAGTATTTT.